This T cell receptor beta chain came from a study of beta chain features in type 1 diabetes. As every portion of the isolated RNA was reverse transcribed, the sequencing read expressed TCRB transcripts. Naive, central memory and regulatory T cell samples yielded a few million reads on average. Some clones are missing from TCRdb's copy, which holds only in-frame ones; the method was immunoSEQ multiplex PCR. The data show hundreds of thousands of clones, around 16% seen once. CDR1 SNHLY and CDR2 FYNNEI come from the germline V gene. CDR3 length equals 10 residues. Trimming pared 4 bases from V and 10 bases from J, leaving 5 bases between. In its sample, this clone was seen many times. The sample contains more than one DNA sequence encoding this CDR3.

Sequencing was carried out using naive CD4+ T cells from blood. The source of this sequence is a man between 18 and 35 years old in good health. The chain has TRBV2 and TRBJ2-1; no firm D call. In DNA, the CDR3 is TGTGCCAGCAGTGTCCGGGAGCAGTTCTTC. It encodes CASSVREQFF.